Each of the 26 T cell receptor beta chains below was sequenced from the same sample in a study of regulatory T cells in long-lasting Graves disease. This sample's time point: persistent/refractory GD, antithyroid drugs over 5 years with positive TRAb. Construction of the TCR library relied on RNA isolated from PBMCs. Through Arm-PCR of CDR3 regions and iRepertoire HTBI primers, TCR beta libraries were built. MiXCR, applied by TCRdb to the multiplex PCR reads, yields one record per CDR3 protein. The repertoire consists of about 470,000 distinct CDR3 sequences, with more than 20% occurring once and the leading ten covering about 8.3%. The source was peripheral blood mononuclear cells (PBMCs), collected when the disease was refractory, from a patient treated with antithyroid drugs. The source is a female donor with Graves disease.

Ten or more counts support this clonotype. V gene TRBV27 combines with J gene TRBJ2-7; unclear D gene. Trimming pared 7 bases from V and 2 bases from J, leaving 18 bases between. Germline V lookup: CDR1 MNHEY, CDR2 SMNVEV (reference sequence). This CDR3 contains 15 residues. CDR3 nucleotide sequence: TGTGCCAGCACCGAAACCATGGATAGCCCCTACGAGCAGTACTTC. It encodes CASTETMDSPYEQYF.

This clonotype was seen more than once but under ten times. This CDR3 reads CASTPSRQGARLDGYTF. Written as DNA, the CDR3 is TGTGCCAGTACCCCATCCCGACAGGGGGCGCGTCTAGATGGCTACACCTTC. The rearrangement uses TRBV19 and TRBJ1-2, with 10 nucleotides matching TRBD1. The CDR3 is made up of 17 amino acids. Germline assignment: CDR1 LNHDA and CDR2 SQIVND (reference sequence). J gave up 6 bases and V 7 bases, and 17 bases lay outside the gene matches.

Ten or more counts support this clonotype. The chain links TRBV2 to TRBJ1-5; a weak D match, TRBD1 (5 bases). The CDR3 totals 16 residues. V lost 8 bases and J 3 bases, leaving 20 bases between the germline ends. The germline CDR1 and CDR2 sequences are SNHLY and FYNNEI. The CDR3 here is CASSPLQAGHNQPQHF. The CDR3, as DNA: TGTGCCAGCTCCCCGTTACAGGCAGGGCACAATCAGCCCCAGCATTTT.

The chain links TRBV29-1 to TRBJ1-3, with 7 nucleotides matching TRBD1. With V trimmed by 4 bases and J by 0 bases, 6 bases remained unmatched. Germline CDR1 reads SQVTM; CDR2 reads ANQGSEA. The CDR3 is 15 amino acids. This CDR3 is CSVGRDSSSGNTIYF. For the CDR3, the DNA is TGCAGCGTTGGCAGGGACAGCTCCTCTGGAAACACCATATATTTT.

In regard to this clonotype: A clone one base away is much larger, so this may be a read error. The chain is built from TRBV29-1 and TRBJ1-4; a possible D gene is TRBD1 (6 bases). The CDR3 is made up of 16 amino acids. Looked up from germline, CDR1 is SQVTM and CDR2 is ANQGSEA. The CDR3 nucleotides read TGCAGCGCGTCAGGTGGCAGGGGAAGCTCTAATGGAAAACTGTTTTTT. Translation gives CSASGGRGSSNGKLFF. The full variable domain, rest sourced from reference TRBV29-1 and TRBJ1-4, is SAVISQKPSRDICQRGTSLTIQCQVDSQVTMMFWYRQQPGQSLTLIATANQGSEATYESGFVIDKFPISRPNLTFSTLTVSNMSPEDSSIYLCSASGGRGSSNGKLFFGSGTQLSVL.

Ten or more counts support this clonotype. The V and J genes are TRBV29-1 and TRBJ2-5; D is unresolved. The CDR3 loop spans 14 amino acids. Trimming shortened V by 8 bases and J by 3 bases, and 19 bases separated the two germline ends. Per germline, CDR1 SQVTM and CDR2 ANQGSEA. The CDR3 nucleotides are TGCAGCTTACGCCTCTTGAGTGGAGAAGAGACCCAGTACTTC. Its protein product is CSLRLLSGEETQYF.

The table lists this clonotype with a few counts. For the CDR3, the DNA is TGTGCCAGCAGTGACAGGGCCTACAATGAGCAGTTCTTC. This encodes CASSDRAYNEQFF. The rearrangement links TRBV25-1 to TRBJ2-1, with a possible D match to TRBD1 (5 bases). CDR1 is MGHDK, CDR2 SYGVNS, per germline. The germline V and J ends were trimmed by 3 bases and 2 bases, with 5 bases remaining between them. This CDR3 has 13 residues.

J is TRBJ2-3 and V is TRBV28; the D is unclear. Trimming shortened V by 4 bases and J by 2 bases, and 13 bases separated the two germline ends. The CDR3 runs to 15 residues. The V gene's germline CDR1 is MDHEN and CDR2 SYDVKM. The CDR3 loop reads CASSSIQAVTDTQYF. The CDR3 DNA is TGTGCCAGCAGTTCGATCCAGGCTGTCACAGATACGCAGTATTTT.

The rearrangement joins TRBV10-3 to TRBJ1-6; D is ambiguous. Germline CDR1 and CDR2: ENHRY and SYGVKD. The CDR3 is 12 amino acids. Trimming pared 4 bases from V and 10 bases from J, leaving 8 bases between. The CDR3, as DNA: TGTGCCATCAGTGGGTCCACCTCACCCCTCCACTTT. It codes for CAISGSTSPLHF.

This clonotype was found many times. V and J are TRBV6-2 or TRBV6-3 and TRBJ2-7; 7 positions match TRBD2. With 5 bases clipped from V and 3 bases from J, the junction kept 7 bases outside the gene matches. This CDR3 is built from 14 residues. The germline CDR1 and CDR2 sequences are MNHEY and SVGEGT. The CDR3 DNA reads TGTGCCAGCAGTGAAGGTCCTAGCGGCTACGAGCAGTACTTC. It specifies CASSEGPSGYEQYF.

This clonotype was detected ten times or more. CDR3 DNA: TGTGCCAGCAGCTTAATGGGGGGAGAGACCCAGTACTTC. Amino acid sequence: CASSLMGGETQYF. This chain links TRBV7-3 with TRBJ2-5; possibly TRBD2 for D (6 bases). CDR3 size: 13 residues. Between the trimmed V and J ends, which lost 1 base and 4 bases, there was a span of 7 bases. Germline CDR1 and CDR2: SGHTA and FQGTGA.

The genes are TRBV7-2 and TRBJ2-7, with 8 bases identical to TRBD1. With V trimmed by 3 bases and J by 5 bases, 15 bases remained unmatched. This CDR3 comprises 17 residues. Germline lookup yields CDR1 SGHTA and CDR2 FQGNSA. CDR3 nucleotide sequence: TGTGCCAGCAGCTTGACAGGGGTCTATAGACCCGGCAACGAGCAGTACTTC. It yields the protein CASSLTGVYRPGNEQYF.

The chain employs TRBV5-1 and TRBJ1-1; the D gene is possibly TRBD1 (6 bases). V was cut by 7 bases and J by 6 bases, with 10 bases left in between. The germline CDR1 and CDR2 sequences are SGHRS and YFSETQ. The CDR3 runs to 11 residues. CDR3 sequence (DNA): TGCGCCAGCGCGGGGGGCGCTGAAGCTTTCTTT. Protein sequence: CASAGGAEAFF.

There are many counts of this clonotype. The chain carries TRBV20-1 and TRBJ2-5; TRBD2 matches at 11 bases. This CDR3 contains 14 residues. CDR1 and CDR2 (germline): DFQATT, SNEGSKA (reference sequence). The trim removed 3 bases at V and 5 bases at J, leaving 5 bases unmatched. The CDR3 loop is CSASIAGGRETQYF. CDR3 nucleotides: TGCAGTGCTAGTATAGCGGGAGGGCGGGAGACCCAGTACTTC.

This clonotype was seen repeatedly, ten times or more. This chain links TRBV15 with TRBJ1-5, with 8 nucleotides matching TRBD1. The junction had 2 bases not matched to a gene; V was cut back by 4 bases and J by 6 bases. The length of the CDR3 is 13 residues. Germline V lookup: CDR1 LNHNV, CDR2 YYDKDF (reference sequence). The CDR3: CATSTRGLQPQHF. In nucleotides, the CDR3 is TGTGCCACCAGCACCAGGGGGCTTCAGCCCCAGCATTTT.

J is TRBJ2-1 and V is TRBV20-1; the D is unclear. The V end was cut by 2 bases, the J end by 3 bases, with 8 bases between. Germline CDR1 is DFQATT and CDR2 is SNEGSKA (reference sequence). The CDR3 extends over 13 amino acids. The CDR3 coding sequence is TGCAGTGCTAGAACGACTCACTACAATGAGCAGTTCTTC. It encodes CSARTTHYNEQFF.

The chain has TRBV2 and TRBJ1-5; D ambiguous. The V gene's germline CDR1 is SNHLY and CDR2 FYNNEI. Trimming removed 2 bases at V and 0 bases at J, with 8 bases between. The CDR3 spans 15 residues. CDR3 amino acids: CASSEYQPSNQPQHF. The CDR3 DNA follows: TGTGCCAGCAGTGAATATCAGCCTAGCAATCAGCCCCAGCATTTT.

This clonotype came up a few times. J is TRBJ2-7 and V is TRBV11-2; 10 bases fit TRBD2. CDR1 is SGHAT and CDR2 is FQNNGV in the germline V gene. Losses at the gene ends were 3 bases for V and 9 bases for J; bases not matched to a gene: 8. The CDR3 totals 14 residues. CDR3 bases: TGTGCCAGCAGCTTTCCTAGCGGGAGTAAGAGGCAGTACTTC. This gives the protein CASSFPSGSKRQYF.

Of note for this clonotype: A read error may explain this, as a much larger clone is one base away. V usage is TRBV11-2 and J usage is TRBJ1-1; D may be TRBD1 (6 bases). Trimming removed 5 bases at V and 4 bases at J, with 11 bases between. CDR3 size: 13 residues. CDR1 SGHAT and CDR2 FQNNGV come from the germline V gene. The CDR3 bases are TGTGCCAGCAGCGCTCGAGGGGGCACTGAAGCTTTCTTT. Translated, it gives CASSARGGTEAFF. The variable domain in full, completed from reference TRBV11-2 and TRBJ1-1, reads EAGVAQSPRYKIIEKRQSVAFWCNPISGHATLYWYQQILGQGPKLLIQFQNNGVVDDSQLPKDRFSAERLKGVDSTLKIQPAKLEDSAVYLCASSARGGTEAFFGQGTRLTVV.

CDR3 DNA sequence: TGTGCCACCCGCCAAACAAAGAAACGACTCGGACAGGCGAACACTGAAGCTTTCTTT. Translating it yields CATRQTKKRLGQANTEAFF. V and J are TRBV24-1 and TRBJ1-1; 7 bases are shared with TRBD1. The CDR3 has 19 amino acids. Germline V gene sequence: CDR1 KGHDR, CDR2 SFDVKD. The ends lost 9 bases at V and 1 base at J; junction bases unmatched: 22.

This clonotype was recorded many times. CDR3 region: CASSIDRGSETQYF. CDR3 nucleotide sequence: TGTGCCAGCAGTATTGACAGGGGTTCAGAGACCCAGTACTTC. This sequence joins TRBV27 and TRBJ2-5, with 8 nucleotides matching TRBD1. V was pared by 5 bases and J by 4 bases, with 6 bases of the junction left unmatched. This CDR3 spans 14 amino acids. Germline CDR1 and CDR2: MNHEY and SMNVEV (reference sequence).

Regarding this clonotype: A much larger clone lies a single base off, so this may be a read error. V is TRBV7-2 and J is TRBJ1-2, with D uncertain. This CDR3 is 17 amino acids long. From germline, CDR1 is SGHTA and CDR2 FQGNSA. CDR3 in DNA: TGTGCCAGCAGCTTAGTGGGCGGTGACGCAGATAACTGTGGCTACACCTTC. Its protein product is CASSLVGGDADNCGYTF.

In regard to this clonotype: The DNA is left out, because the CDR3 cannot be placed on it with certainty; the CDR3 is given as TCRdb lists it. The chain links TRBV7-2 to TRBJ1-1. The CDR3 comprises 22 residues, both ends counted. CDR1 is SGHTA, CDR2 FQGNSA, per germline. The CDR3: CASSLAAGANEQYFGPGTEAFF.

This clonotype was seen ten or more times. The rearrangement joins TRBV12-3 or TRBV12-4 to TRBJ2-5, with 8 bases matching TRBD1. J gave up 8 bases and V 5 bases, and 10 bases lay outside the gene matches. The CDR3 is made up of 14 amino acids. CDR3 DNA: TGTGCCAGCAGTCACCGGGACAGGCGTTTAACCCAGTACTTC. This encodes CASSHRDRRLTQYF.

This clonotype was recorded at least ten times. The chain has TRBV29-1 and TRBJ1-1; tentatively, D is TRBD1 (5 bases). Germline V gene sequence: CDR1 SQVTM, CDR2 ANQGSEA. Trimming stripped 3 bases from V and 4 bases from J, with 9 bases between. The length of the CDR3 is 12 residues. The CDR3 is CSVDGGGTEAFF. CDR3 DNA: TGCAGCGTTGACGGGGGAGGCACTGAAGCTTTCTTT.

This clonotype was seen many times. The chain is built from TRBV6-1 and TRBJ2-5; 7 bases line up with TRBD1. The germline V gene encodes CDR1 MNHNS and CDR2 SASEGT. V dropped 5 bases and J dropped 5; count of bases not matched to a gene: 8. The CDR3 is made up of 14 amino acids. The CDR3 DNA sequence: TGTGCCAGCAGTACGAACAGGGGTCGGGAGACCCAGTACTTC. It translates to CASSTNRGRETQYF.